One and the same sample provided the 23 T cell receptor beta chains below, sequenced in a study of cytomegalovirus exposure and HLA in healthy donors. TCRdb's table, derived via immunoSEQ multiplex PCR, lists solely in-frame clones and lacks some. The sample contains roughly 67,000 clones, approximately 91% of which appear only once. Sequenced: PBMCs. The receptors were gathered from a man between 18 and 29 years old in good health and CMV-seronegative.

The chain combines TRBV7-3 with TRBJ2-1; unclear D gene. The V gene lost 6 bases and the J gene lost 9 bases, with 18 bases spanning the gap. Germline V gene sequence: CDR1 SGHTA, CDR2 FQGTGA. CDR3 length: 14 amino acids. CDR3 loop: CASSPGPTVGEQFF. For the CDR3, the DNA is TGTGCCAGCAGTCCAGGTCCCACGGTGGGTGAGCAGTTCTTC.

The V call is TRBV2, the J call TRBJ1-2; 9 bases line up with TRBD1. CDR1 SNHLY and CDR2 FYNNEI come from the germline V gene. This CDR3 is built from 16 residues. V gave up 7 bases and J gave up 2 bases; unmatched junction bases: 11. CDR3 amino acids: CASTRAGTGNNYGYTF. CDR3 sequence (DNA): TGTGCCAGCACCCGCGCCGGGACAGGGAACAACTATGGCTACACCTTC.

This clone was counted a single time. The rearrangement links TRBV6-6 to TRBJ1-5; TRBD1 is a possible D gene (5 bases). There are 15 residues in the CDR3. The V and J ends lost 4 bases and 3 bases respectively, with 13 bases between them. Germline V gene sequence: CDR1 MNHNY, CDR2 SVGAGI (reference sequence). The CDR3 loop reads CASSSSQVVNQPQHF. CDR3 nucleotide sequence: TGTGCCAGCAGTTCGTCACAGGTTGTCAATCAGCCCCAGCATTTT.

The chain links TRBV28 to TRBJ2-7, with D possibly TRBD2 on 6 matching bases. The germline V gene has CDR1 MDHEN and CDR2 SYDVKM. The CDR3 runs to 13 residues. V was clipped by 6 bases and J by 2 bases, with 11 bases between them. The CDR3 DNA reads as TGTGCCAGCAGGGTAGCGGAGGCCTACGAGCAGTACTTC. It specifies CASRVAEAYEQYF.

The rearrangement joins TRBV7-9 to TRBJ1-2; D is ambiguous. The V end was cut by 2 bases, the J end by 8 bases, with 15 bases between. Germline V CDR1 and CDR2: SEHNR, FQNEAQ (reference sequence). The CDR3 runs to 14 residues. The CDR3 nucleotides read TGTGCCAGCAGCTTATTGGCTGTTAATCTGGGCTACACCTTC. It specifies CASSLLAVNLGYTF.

In DNA, the CDR3 is TGTGCCAGCAGCCGGAGTAGACTGCAAGAGACCCAGTACTTC. This codes for CASSRSRLQETQYF. The V gene is TRBV13, the J gene TRBJ2-5; D gene unclear. The CDR3 contains 14 residues. Germline CDR1 reads PRHDT; CDR2 reads FYEKMQ (reference sequence). Trimming shortened V by 5 bases and J by 2 bases, and 12 bases separated the two germline ends.

CDR3 residues: CASGDPGRGANVLTF. The CDR3 DNA sequence: TGTGCCAGTGGGGACCCGGGGAGGGGGGCCAACGTCCTGACTTTC. The genes are TRBV19 and TRBJ2-6; D may be TRBD2 (6 bases). Germline CDR1 LNHDA, CDR2 SQIVND (reference sequence). The CDR3 spans 15 residues. V was trimmed by 8 bases and J by 4 bases, leaving 15 bases between them.

The chain carries TRBV23-1 and TRBJ1-2; no clear D. TRBV23-1 is filed as an ORF, its function uncertain. This CDR3 contains 16 residues. V lost 0 bases to trimming and J lost 5 bases, with 16 bases between them. The CDR3 nucleotides are TGCGCCAGCAGTCAATCGACACGGGGAAAGACTTATGGCTACACCTTC. Protein sequence: CASSQSTRGKTYGYTF.

In the case of this clone: Within the sample, other DNA sequences also encode this same CDR3. The V and J genes are TRBV7-2 and TRBJ2-1, with 8 positions matching TRBD2. From germline, CDR1 is SGHTA and CDR2 FQGNSA. Trimming took 5 bases from V and 4 from J; bases not matched to a gene: 7. The CDR3 loop spans 15 amino acids. For the CDR3, the DNA is TGTGCCAGCAGCCTTGGATTAGCGGGATACAATGAGCAGTTCTTC. This gives the protein CASSLGLAGYNEQFF.

The rearrangement links TRBV5-5 to TRBJ2-2, with 7 bases identical to TRBD2. The ends lost 3 bases at V and 5 bases at J; junction bases unmatched: 10. Germline-derived CDR1 and CDR2 are SGHKS and YYEKEE (reference sequence). CDR3 length equals 16 residues. The CDR3 sequence: CASSSVAGPGTGELFF. For the CDR3, the DNA is TGTGCCAGCAGCTCTGTAGCGGGCCCAGGAACCGGGGAGCTGTTTTTT.

The chain employs TRBV18 and TRBJ2-3; D is ambiguous. Trimming took off 3 bases at V and 5 bases at J, with 12 bases between the two ends. CDR1 is KGHSH, CDR2 LQKENI, per germline. The CDR3 sequence is 14 residues long. As DNA, the CDR3 is TGTGCCAGCTCACCCCCCTCTACGGGAGATACGCAGTATTTT. This codes for CASSPPSTGDTQYF.

V gene TRBV7-3 combines with J gene TRBJ2-3; D might be TRBD2 (7 bases). There are 15 residues in the CDR3. Germline assignment: CDR1 SGHTA and CDR2 FQGTGA. V dropped 5 bases and J dropped 6 bases, with 18 bases sitting between them. CDR3 region: CASSPGGGRRDTQYF. The CDR3 DNA follows: TGTGCCAGCAGCCCGGGGGGCGGCAGGCGGGATACGCAGTATTTT.

This chain uses TRBV7-6 with TRBJ2-7; tentatively, D is TRBD1 (6 bases). The CDR3 is 15 amino acids. The germline V gene encodes CDR1 SGHVS and CDR2 FNYEAQ. V lost 1 base and J lost 0, with 10 bases in between. In nucleotides, the CDR3 is TGTGCCAGCAGCTTAGGTCAGGGGATCTCCTACGAGCAGTACTTC. Translation gives CASSLGQGISYEQYF.

V gene TRBV5-4 combines with J gene TRBJ1-1, with 7 nucleotides matching TRBD1. The germline V gene encodes CDR1 SGHNT and CDR2 YYREEE (reference sequence). There are 15 residues in the CDR3. V shed 0 bases and J 10 bases; nucleotides not matched to a gene: 12. CDR3 nucleotide sequence: TGTGCCAGCAGCTTGGCAGGGGGAAGGAATCTTGGAGCTTTCTTT. It is translated as CASSLAGGRNLGAFF.

The chain couples TRBV27 to TRBJ2-1, with TRBD2 matching 7 bases. CDR1 and CDR2 (germline): MNHEY, SMNVEV (reference sequence). V trimming: 3 bases; J trimming: 6 bases; junction bases outside the gene matches: 8. This CDR3 spans 15 amino acids. CDR3 residues: CASSFLSGGTNEQFF. CDR3 DNA: TGTGCCAGCAGTTTTCTCTCCGGGGGGACCAATGAGCAGTTCTTC.

This clone occurred once. The chain's CDR3 is CASSADRDNEQFF. The CDR3 bases are TGTGCCAGCAGCGCGGACAGGGACAATGAGCAGTTCTTC. V gene TRBV7-2 combines with J gene TRBJ2-1; 8 positions agree with TRBD1. V trimming: 5 bases; J trimming: 5 bases; junction bases outside the gene matches: 2. CDR3 length: 13 residues. CDR1 is SGHTA and CDR2 is FQGNSA in the germline V gene.

The chain uses TRBV18 and TRBJ2-7; 11 nucleotides agree with TRBD2. After removal of 6 bases from V and 7 bases from J, the junction contained 11 bases not matched to a gene. The CDR3 consists of 15 residues. Per germline, CDR1 KGHSH and CDR2 LQKENI. CDR3 sequence: CASSPTSGRVGEQYF. The CDR3 bases are TGTGCCAGCTCGCCAACTAGCGGGAGAGTGGGAGAGCAGTACTTC. The variable domain in full, completed from reference TRBV18 and TRBJ2-7, reads NAGVMQNPRHLVRRRGQEARLRCSPMKGHSHVYWYRQLPEEGLKFMVYLQKENIIDESGMPKERFSAEFPKEGPSILRIQQVVRGDSAAYFCASSPTSGRVGEQYFGPGTRLTVT.

The chain joins TRBV4-2 to TRBJ2-7; 14 nucleotides line up with TRBD2. Trimming cost V 0 bases and J 2 bases; bases outside gene matches: 9. Germline loops: CDR1 LGHNA, CDR2 YNFKEQ. CDR3 size: 19 residues. For the CDR3, the DNA is TGTGCCAGCAGCCAAGATGTAGGGACTAGCGGGGGATTTACCTACGAGCAGTACTTC. This gives the protein CASSQDVGTSGGFTYEQYF.

In DNA form, the CDR3 reads TGTGCCAGCACCAATGGCGGGGGTTACCAGCCCCAGCATTTT. Translated, it gives CASTNGGGYQPQHF. This chain links TRBV6-6 with TRBJ1-5; the D gene is possibly TRBD1 (5 bases). Germline-derived CDR1 and CDR2 are MNHNY and SVGAGI (reference sequence). The V gene lost 7 bases and the J gene lost 7 bases, with 17 bases spanning the gap. The CDR3 has 14 amino acids.

The V call is TRBV7-3, the J call TRBJ1-3, with TRBD1 identical over 8 bases. Trimming took 5 bases from V and 3 from J; bases not matched to a gene: 3. This CDR3 has 14 amino acids. Per germline, CDR1 SGHTA and CDR2 FQGTGA. The CDR3 here is CASSPQGVGNTIYF. The DNA for the CDR3 is TGTGCCAGCAGCCCACAGGGGGTTGGAAACACCATATATTTT. Full variable domain (outside the CDR3, taken from reference TRBV7-3 and TRBJ1-3): GAGVSQTPSNKVTEKGKYVELRCDPISGHTALYWYRQSLGQGPEFLIYFQGTGAADDSGLPNDRFFAVRPEGSVSTLKIQRTERGDSAVYLCASSPQGVGNTIYFGEGSWLTVV.

This chain joins TRBV16 and TRBJ2-7; TRBD2 is a possible D gene (6 bases). V was cut by 3 bases and J by 3 bases, with 12 bases left in between. CDR1 and CDR2 from the germline V gene are KGHSY and FQNENV. The CDR3 loop spans 14 amino acids. DNA of the CDR3: TGTGCCAGCAGCCATTCCTCGGGGGTCTACGAGCAGTACTTC. Its translation: CASSHSSGVYEQYF.

The rearrangement links TRBV10-3 to TRBJ2-3; TRBD2 might be the D (6 bases). The CDR3 runs 11 residues. Germline V gene sequence: CDR1 ENHRY, CDR2 SYGVKD. The CDR3 loop is CAIRGTDTQYF. As DNA, the CDR3 is TGTGCTATCCGGGGGACAGATACGCAGTATTTT.

V gene TRBV4-3 combines with J gene TRBJ2-1; 8 nucleotides match TRBD1. The germline CDR1 and CDR2 sequences are LGHNA and YSLEER. This CDR3 has 14 amino acids. V trimming: 4 bases; J trimming: 9 bases; junction bases outside the gene matches: 8. As DNA, the CDR3 is TGCGCCAGCAGCCTGGCAGGGGGCTTGGGTGAGCAGTTCTTC. It codes for CASSLAGGLGEQFF.